These T cell receptor beta chains were read from a single sample in a study of cytomegalovirus exposure and HLA in healthy donors. The data were produced by immunoSEQ multiplex PCR, yet TCRdb's version contains in-frame clones alone and is incomplete. Counted here are roughly 100,000 clones, more than 65% occurring once; the ten biggest clones make up less than 0.95%. Sequenced material: PBMCs. Receptor source: a boy under 18 in good health and CMV-seronegative. The CDR3 runs from the conserved cysteine through the conserved F or W. A D gene is named only where the DNA matches it firmly. A clone size is listed for some rows: how often the clone was seen (once, few, many), or a class if it is expanded.

D gene	V gene	clone size	J gene	CDR3 protein	CDR3 DNA
TRBD1	TRBV7-2	.	TRBJ1-5	CASSARTGSNQPQHF	TGTGCCAGCAGCGCTAGGACAGGGTCCAATCAGCCCCAGCATTTT
.	TRBV27	.	TRBJ2-5	CASSLSGETQYF	TGTGCCAGCAGCCTAAGTGGAGAGACCCAGTACTTC
.	TRBV19	.	TRBJ1-6	CASSIVGANDSPLHF	TGTGCCAGTAGTATAGTAGGGGCGAACGATTCACCCCTCCACTTT
.	TRBV12-5	few	TRBJ1-2	CASGLVQGGTYGYTF	TGTGCTAGTGGTTTGGTACAAGGAGGGACCTATGGCTACACCTTC
TRBD1	TRBV27	.	TRBJ2-7	CASSLDRGTYEQYF	TGTGCCAGCAGTTTAGACAGGGGCACCTACGAGCAGTACTTC
TRBD1	TRBV5-6	.	TRBJ1-4	CASSQGVRGFLRGEKLFF	TGTGCCAGCAGCCAGGGGGTCAGGGGCTTCCTCCGGGGAGAAAAACTGTTTTTT
TRBD2	TRBV27	.	TRBJ2-3	CASSVSSGSTDTQYF	TGTGCCAGCAGTGTTAGTAGCGGGAGCACAGATACGCAGTATTTT
.	TRBV5-8	.	TRBJ2-1	CASSLPRGGRKINEQFF	TGTGCCAGCAGCTTGCCCCGTGGGGGGAGGAAAATTAATGAGCAGTTCTTC
.	TRBV19	.	TRBJ1-4	CASRHRGGSNEKLFF	TGTGCCAGTAGACACCGAGGGGGTTCTAATGAAAAACTGTTTTTT
.	TRBV5-6	.	TRBJ1-1	CATHAVGNSNTEAFF	TGTGCCACACACGCTGTCGGGAATTCAAACACTGAAGCTTTCTTT
TRBD2	TRBV7-8	.	TRBJ2-1	CASVRGTERDVGYNEQFF	TGTGCCAGCGTCCGGGGGACGGAGCGGGATGTGGGATACAATGAGCAGTTCTTC
TRBD1	TRBV6-5	.	TRBJ2-1	CASSAYQLTGIEQFF	TGTGCCAGCAGTGCTTACCAGTTGACAGGGATTGAGCAGTTCTTC
TRBD1	TRBV27	.	TRBJ1-3	CASSPDRDRYDSGNTIYF	TGTGCCAGCAGTCCAGACCGGGACAGATACGACTCTGGAAACACCATATATTTT
.	TRBV4-3	.	TRBJ1-3	CASSQGHLSSGNTIYF	TGCGCCAGCAGCCAGGGACACCTAAGCTCTGGAAACACCATATATTTT
.	TRBV4-2	few	TRBJ2-6	CASSSNSGANVLTF	TGTGCCAGCAGCTCCAACTCTGGGGCCAACGTCCTGACTTTC
.	TRBV9	.	TRBJ1-1	CASSGRGKSEAFF	TGTGCCAGCAGCGGGCGAGGGAAGTCTGAAGCTTTCTTT
.	TRBV7-8	.	TRBJ2-2	CASSLPLEAGELFF	TGTGCCAGCAGCTTGCCGCTAGAGGCCGGGGAGCTGTTTTTT
TRBD2	TRBV7-9	.	TRBJ2-1	CASSFSGPEQFF	TGTGCCAGCAGCTTTAGCGGGCCTGAGCAGTTCTTC
TRBD2	TRBV10-2	.	TRBJ2-1	CASSFRLRLAGGPGNEQFF	TGCGCCAGCAGTTTTCGCCTAAGACTAGCGGGAGGGCCCGGCAATGAGCAGTTCTTC